The present T cell receptor beta chain was sequenced within a study of regulatory T cells in long-lasting Graves disease. Broader study findings: TCR diversity was lower in persistent Graves' patients than in newly diagnosed ones. New patients shared fewer public clonotypes (about 970) than persistent patients did (roughly 2,600).

Time point: persistent/refractory GD, antithyroid drugs over 5 years with positive TRAb. RNA isolated from PBMCs was used to make the TCR library. Graves' disease was diagnosed by American Thyroid Association guidelines. This clonotype was recorded many times. Its matching antigen is unknown. The ends were cut back, 4 bases at V and 2 bases at J, with 13 bases in the middle. The CDR3 loop spans 15 amino acids. In germline, CDR1 is SGHTA, CDR2 FQGTGA. Researchers made TCR beta libraries by using iRepertoire HTBI primers and running Arm-PCR on CDR3 regions. TCRdb itself ran the multiplex PCR reads through MiXCR, one entry per CDR3 protein. The sample records some 370,000 distinct CDR3 sequences, 23% being singletons.

The sample in question was peripheral blood mononuclear cells (PBMCs), obtained when the disease was refractory, from a patient treated with antithyroid drugs. The receptor's source is a middle-aged woman with Graves disease. The chain combines TRBV7-3 with TRBJ2-3; perhaps TRBD1 as D (6 bases). CDR3 loop: CASSSAGAVTDTQYF. The CDR3 DNA is TGTGCCAGCAGCTCCGCAGGGGCTGTCACAGATACGCAGTATTTT.